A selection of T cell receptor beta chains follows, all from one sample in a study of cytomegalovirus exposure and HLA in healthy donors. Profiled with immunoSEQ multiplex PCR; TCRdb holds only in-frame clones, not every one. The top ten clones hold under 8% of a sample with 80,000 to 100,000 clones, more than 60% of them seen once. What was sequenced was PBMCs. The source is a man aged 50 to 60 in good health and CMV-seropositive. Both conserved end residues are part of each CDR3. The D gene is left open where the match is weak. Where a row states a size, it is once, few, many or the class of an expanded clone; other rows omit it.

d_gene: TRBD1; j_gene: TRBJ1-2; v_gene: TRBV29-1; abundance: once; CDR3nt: TGCAGCGTTGAGGGACAGGGGGGAGGGTCCCCCTTC; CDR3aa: CSVEGQGGGSPF
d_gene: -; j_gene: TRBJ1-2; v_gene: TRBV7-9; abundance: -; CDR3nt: TGTGCCAGCAGCTCCCGACAAGGTGGCTACACCTTC; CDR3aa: CASSSRQGGYTF
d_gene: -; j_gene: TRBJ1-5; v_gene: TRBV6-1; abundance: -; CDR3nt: TGTGCCAGCAGCGATACAGGGAACGGGCAGCCCCAGCATTTT; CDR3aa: CASSDTGNGQPQHF
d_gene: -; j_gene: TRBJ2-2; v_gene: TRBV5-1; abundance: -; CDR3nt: TGCGCCAGCAGCACGCAGGGCCCCAACACCGGGGAGCTGTTTTTT; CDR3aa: CASSTQGPNTGELFF
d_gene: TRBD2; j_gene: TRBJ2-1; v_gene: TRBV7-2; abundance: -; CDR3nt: TGTGCCAGCAGGGTAGCGGGGGGCCGATACAATGAGCAGTTCTTC; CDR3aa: CASRVAGGRYNEQFF
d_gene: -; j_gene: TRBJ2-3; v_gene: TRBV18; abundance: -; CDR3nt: TGTGCCAGCTCCCACAGGGCAGATACGCAGTATTTT; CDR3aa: CASSHRADTQYF
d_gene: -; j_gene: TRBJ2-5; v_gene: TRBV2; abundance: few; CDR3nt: TGTGCCAGCAGCCAGGCCAGATCGGAGACCCAGTACTTC; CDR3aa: CASSQARSETQYF
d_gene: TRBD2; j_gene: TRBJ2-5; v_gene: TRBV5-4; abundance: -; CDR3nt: TGTGCCAGCAGCGTTGGGGGGGGACAAGAGACCCAGTACTTC; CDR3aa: CASSVGGGQETQYF
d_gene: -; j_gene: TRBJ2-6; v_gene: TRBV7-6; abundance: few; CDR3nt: TGTGCCAGCAGCTTCGGGGTTAAAACTGGGGCCAACGTCCTGACTTTC; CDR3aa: CASSFGVKTGANVLTF
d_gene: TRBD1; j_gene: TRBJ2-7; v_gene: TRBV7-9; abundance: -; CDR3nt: TGTGCCATCAGGGGAAGGACAGGCACATACGAGCAGTACTTC; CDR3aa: CAIRGRTGTYEQYF
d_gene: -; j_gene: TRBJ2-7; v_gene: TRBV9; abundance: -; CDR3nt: TGTGCCAGCAGCGCCCAGGCCGGGGCCTACGAGCAGTACTTC; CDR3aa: CASSAQAGAYEQYF
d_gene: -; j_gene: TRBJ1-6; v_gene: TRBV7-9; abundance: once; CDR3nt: TGTGCCAGCAGCCCCGACAGTTGGGTACCCCTCCACTTT; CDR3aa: CASSPDSWVPLHF
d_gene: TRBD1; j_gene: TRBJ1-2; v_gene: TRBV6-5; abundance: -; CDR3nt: TGTGCCAGCAGTTACGACAGGGACGGCTATGGCTACACCTTC; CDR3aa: CASSYDRDGYGYTF
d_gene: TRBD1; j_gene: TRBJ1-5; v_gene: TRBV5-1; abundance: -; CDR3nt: TGCGCCAGCAGCCTGGGGACAGCCGATAGCAATCAGCCCCAGCATTTT; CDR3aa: CASSLGTADSNQPQHF
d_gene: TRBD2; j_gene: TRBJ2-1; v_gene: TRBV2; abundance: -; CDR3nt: TGTGCCAGCAGCGGGGGGGCCTTGGACAATGAGCAGTTCTTC; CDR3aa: CASSGGALDNEQFF
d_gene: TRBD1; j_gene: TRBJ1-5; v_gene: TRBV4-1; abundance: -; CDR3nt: TGCGCCAGCAGCCAAGAGGGGGCAGACAGGGGCAGACAGCCCCAGCATTTT; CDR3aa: CASSQEGADRGRQPQHF
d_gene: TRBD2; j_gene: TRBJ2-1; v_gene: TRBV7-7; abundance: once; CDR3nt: TGTGCTAGCAGCACGCCGGAGCGGGGGAGCTCCTACAATGAGCAGTTCTTC; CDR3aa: CASSTPERGSSYNEQFF
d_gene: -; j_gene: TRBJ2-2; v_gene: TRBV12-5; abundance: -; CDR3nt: TGTGCTAGTGGTTTGGAGTACAGGGAGCTCACCGGGGAGCTGTTTTTT; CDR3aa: CASGLEYRELTGELFF
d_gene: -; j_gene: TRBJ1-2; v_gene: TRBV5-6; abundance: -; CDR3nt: TGTGCCAGCAGCCCCACCGGCGGAAATAACTATGGCTACACCTTC; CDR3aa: CASSPTGGNNYGYTF
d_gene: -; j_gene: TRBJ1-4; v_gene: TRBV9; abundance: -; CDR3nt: TGTGCCAGCAGCACCCGGGGGGGAGAACCTAATGAAAAACTGTTTTTT; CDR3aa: CASSTRGGEPNEKLFF
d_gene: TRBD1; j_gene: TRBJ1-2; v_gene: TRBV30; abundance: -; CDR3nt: TGTGCCTGGAGTGTACGGGGGACAGGGGGCGCGAATGGCTACACCTTC; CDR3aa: CAWSVRGTGGANGYTF
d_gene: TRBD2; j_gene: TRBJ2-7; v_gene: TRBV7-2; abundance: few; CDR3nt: TGTGCCAGCAGCAATAGCGGGGGAAGCTCCTACGAGCAGTACTTC; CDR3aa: CASSNSGGSSYEQYF
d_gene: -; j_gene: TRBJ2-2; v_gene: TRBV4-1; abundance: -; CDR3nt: TGCGCCAGCAGCCAAGGTCTAGACAGCCATCCTGGAACCGGGGAGCTGTTTTTT; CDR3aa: CASSQGLDSHPGTGELFF
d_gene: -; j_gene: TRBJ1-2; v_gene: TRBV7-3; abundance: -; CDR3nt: TGTGCCAGCAGCTTGGGGGGGGATGGCTACACCTTC; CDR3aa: CASSLGGDGYTF
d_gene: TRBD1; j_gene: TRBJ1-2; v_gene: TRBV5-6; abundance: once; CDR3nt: TGTGCCAGCAGCCCCTCGACAGGGGGGGGTTATGGCTACACCTTC; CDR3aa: CASSPSTGGGYGYTF
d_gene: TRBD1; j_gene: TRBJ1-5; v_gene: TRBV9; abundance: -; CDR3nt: TGTGCCAGCAGCTTTACAGGGGGCGGGCAGCCCCAGAATTTT; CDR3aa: CASSFTGGGQPQNF
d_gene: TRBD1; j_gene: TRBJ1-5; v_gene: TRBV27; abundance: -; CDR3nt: TGTGCCAGCAGTGTTGTCGGGACAGGTGTGAATCAGCCCCAGCATTTT; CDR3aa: CASSVVGTGVNQPQHF